Following are 7 T cell receptor beta chains from one sample sequenced in a study of blood T cell repertoires in COVID-19. Data came from immunoSEQ multiplex PCR; TCRdb stores just in-frame clones and leaves some out. The sample has about 220,000 clones; around 80% are singletons. What was sequenced was peripheral blood. The source of these receptors is a woman between 50 and 59 years old with acute or convalescent COVID-19.

The chain recombines TRBV6-5 with TRBJ1-6, with 7 bases identical to TRBD1. V was clipped by 3 bases and J by 10 bases; unmatched bases: 9. The V gene's germline CDR1 is MNHEY and CDR2 SVGAGI. This CDR3 comprises 15 residues. CDR3 coding DNA: TGTGCCAGCAGTTATTTAGGGGGCCGGGGATCACCCCTCCACTTT. Translation: CASSYLGGRGSPLHF.

This clone has only a few counts. The chain uses TRBV4-1 and TRBJ2-3; 14 bases map to TRBD2. J gave up 5 bases and V 1 base, and 5 bases lay outside the gene matches. Germline V gene sequence: CDR1 MGHRA, CDR2 YSYEKL. CDR3 length: 17 residues. The CDR3 loop is CASSQGGLAGDRDTQYF. CDR3 in DNA: TGCGCCAGCAGCCAAGGGGGACTAGCGGGAGATAGAGATACGCAGTATTTT.

This clone has more than one count but fewer than ten. This sequence joins TRBV7-2 and TRBJ1-5; TRBD1 agrees at 7 bases. Germline values: CDR1 SGHTA, CDR2 FQGNSA. V lost 3 bases to trimming and J lost 5 bases; unmatched junction nucleotides: 7. The length of the CDR3 is 15 residues. The CDR3 sequence is CASSLGQPLDQPQHF. CDR3 DNA: TGTGCCAGCAGCTTGGGACAGCCTCTGGATCAGCCCCAGCATTTT.

The chain recombines TRBV10-2 with TRBJ2-3; D might be TRBD2 (6 bases). Per germline, CDR1 WSHSY and CDR2 SAAADI. Trimming removed 5 bases at V and 2 bases at J, with 14 bases between. The CDR3 spans 15 residues. CDR3 residues: CASSLTGDTTDTQYF. Written as DNA, the CDR3 is TGCGCCAGCAGTCTTACGGGAGACACCACAGATACGCAGTATTTT.

The chain carries TRBV6-5 and TRBJ1-1; D might be TRBD1 (5 bases). Trimming took 0 bases from V and 4 from J, leaving 12 bases between them. There are 15 residues in the CDR3. Germline CDR1 and CDR2: MNHEY and SVGAGI. The CDR3: CASSYSLGGGTEAFF. The CDR3 region has the DNA TGTGCCAGCAGTTACTCCCTCGGGGGTGGCACTGAAGCTTTCTTT.

CDR3 protein: CSVEAVGGSYGYTF. The DNA for the CDR3 is TGCAGCGTTGAAGCGGTGGGGGGGAGCTATGGCTACACCTTC. The chain links TRBV29-1 to TRBJ1-2; a possible D gene is TRBD1 (5 bases). This CDR3 region has 14 residues. Germline V gene data show CDR1 as SQVTM and CDR2 as ANQGSEA. V gave up 1 base and J gave up 4 bases, with 13 bases separating them.

This chain connects TRBV28 to TRBJ1-4; D might be TRBD1 (6 bases). The CDR3 runs 16 residues. The V and J ends lost 5 bases and 4 bases respectively, with 17 bases between them. The V gene's germline CDR1 is MDHEN and CDR2 SYDVKM. The chain's CDR3 is CASSEPRGGYNEKLFF. The CDR3 nucleotides read TGTGCCAGCAGTGAGCCCAGGGGCGGATATAATGAAAAACTGTTTTTT. The full variable domain, rest sourced from reference TRBV28 and TRBJ1-4, is DVKVTQSSRYLVKRTGEKVFLECVQDMDHENMFWYRQDPGLGLRLIYFSYDVKMKEKGDIPEGYSVSREKKERFSLILESASTNQTSMYLCASSEPRGGYNEKLFFGSGTQLSVL.